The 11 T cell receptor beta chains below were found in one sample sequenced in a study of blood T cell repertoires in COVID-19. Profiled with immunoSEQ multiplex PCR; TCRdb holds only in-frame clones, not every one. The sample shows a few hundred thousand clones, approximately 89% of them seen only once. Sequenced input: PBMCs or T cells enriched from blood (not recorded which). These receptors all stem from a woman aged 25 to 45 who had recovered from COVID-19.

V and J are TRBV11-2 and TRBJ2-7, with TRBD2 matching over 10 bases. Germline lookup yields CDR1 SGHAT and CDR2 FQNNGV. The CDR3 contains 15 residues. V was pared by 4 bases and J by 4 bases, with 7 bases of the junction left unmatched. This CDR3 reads CASSWVSSGSYEQYF. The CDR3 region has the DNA TGTGCCAGCAGCTGGGTCTCTAGCGGGAGTTACGAGCAGTACTTC. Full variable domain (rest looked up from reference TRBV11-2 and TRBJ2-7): EAGVAQSPRYKIIEKRQSVAFWCNPISGHATLYWYQQILGQGPKLLIQFQNNGVVDDSQLPKDRFSAERLKGVDSTLKIQPAKLEDSAVYLCASSWVSSGSYEQYFGPGTRLTVT.

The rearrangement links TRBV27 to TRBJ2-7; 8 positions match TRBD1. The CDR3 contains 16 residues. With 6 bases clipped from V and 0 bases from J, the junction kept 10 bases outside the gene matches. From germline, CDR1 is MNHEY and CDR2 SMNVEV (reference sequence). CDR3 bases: TGTGCCAGCAGCCGAGGACAGGGCTCGAGCTCCTACGAGCAGTACTTC. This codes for CASSRGQGSSSYEQYF.

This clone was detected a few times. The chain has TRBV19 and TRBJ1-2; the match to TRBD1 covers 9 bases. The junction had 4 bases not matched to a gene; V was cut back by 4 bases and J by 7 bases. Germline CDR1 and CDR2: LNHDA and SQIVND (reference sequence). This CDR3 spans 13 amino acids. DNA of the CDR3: TGTGCCAGTAGTAACAGGGGGCTGAGTGGCTACACCTTC. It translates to CASSNRGLSGYTF.

The CDR3 sequence is CASSLVVGPGSNSPLHF. Here the CDR3 DNA reads TGTGCCAGCAGCTTAGTCGTGGGGCCTGGTTCCAATTCACCCCTCCACTTT. V usage is TRBV11-2 and J usage is TRBJ1-6, with D possibly matching TRBD1 (5 bases). Trimming stripped 1 base from V and 7 bases from J, with 17 bases between. The CDR3 has 17 residues. Germline CDR1 and CDR2: SGHAT and FQNNGV.

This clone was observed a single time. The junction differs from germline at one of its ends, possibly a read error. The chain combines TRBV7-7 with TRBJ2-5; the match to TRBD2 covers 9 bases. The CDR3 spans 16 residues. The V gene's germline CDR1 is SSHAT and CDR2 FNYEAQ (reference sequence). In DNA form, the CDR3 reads TGTGCTAGCAGCTTAGGTATTAGCGGGAGTATAGAGACCCAGTACTTC. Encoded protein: CASSLGISGSIETQYF. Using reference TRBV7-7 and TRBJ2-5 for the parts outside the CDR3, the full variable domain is GAGVSQSPRYKVTKRGQDVTLRCDPISSHATLYWYQQALGQGPEFLTYFNYEAQPDKSGLPSDRFSAERPEGSISTLTIQRTEQRDSAMYRCASSLGISGSIETQYFGPGTRLLVL.

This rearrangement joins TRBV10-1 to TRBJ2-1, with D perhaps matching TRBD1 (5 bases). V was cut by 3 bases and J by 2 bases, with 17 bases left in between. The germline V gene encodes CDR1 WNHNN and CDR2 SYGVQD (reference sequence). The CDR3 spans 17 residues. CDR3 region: CASSEQSVGRAYNEQFF. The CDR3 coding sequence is TGCGCCAGCAGTGAACAAAGTGTCGGCAGGGCCTACAATGAGCAGTTCTTC.

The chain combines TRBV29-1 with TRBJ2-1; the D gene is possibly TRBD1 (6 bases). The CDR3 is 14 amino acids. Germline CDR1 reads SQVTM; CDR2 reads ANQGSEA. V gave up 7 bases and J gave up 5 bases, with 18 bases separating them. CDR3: CSAGSRGSHNEQFF. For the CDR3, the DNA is TGCAGCGCCGGAAGCAGGGGCAGCCACAATGAGCAGTTCTTC.

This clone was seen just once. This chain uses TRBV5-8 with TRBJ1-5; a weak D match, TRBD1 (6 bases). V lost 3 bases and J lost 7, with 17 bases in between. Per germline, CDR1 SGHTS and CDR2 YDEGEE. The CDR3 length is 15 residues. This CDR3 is CASSSRVGGGQPQHF. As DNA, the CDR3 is TGTGCCAGCAGCTCCCGAGTTGGGGGCGGGCAGCCCCAGCATTTT.

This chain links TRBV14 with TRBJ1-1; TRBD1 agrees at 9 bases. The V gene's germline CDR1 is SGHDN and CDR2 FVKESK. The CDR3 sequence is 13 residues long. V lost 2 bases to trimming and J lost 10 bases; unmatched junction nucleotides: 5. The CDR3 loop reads CASSQYRGRGAFF. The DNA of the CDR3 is TGTGCCAGCAGCCAATACAGGGGGCGCGGAGCTTTCTTT.

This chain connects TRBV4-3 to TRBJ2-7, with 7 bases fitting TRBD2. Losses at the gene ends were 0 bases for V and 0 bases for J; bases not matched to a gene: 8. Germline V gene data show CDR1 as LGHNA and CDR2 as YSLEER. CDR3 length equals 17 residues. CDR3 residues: CASSQDLWVAGSYEQYF. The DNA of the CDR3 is TGCGCCAGCAGCCAAGATTTATGGGTAGCGGGCTCCTACGAGCAGTACTTC.

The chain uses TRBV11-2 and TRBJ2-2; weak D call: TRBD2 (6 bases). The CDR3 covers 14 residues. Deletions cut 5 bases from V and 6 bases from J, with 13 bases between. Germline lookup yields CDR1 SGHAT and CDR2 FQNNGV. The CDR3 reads CASSPLGGAGELFF. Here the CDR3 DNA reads TGTGCCAGCAGCCCCTTGGGGGGAGCCGGGGAGCTGTTTTTT.